The rows below give T cell receptor beta chains drawn from one sample of a study of early T cells in non-severe SARS-CoV-2 infection. Each CDR3 protein gets one entry after TCRdb re-called the 5' RACE reads with MiXCR. The sample holds 97,000 or so distinct CDR3 sequences, 8% to 13% seen once. The sequencing used whole blood, collected at baseline. These TCRs come from an adult who was a healthcare worker with PCR-confirmed SARS-CoV-2 infection or an uninfected control (not recorded which). The CDR3 runs from the conserved cysteine through the conserved F or W. A D gene is named only where the DNA matches it firmly. Clone sizes are given selectively: once, few, many, or a class where the clone is expanded.

abundance	j_gene	d_gene	v_gene	CDR3nt	CDR3aa
few	TRBJ1-3	TRBD1	TRBV7-3	TGTGCCAGCAGCTTAACAACGGACAGGGCGGTCGGAAACACCATATATTTT	CASSLTTDRAVGNTIYF
few	TRBJ2-7	TRBD1	TRBV7-2	TGTGCCAGCAGCTCGGTCCGGGACAGATACGAGCAGTACTTC	CASSSVRDRYEQYF
-	TRBJ1-3	-	TRBV20-1	TGCAGTGCTAGTTCCAGGGCTGGAAACACCATATATTTT	CSASSRAGNTIYF
-	TRBJ2-1	-	TRBV20-1	TGCAGTGCGGAAACAGCTTACAATGAGCAGTTCTTC	CSAETAYNEQFF
-	TRBJ1-1	TRBD1	TRBV7-9	TGTGCCAGCAGCCGGGACAGAACTAACACTGAAGCTTTCTTT	CASSRDRTNTEAFF
few	TRBJ2-7	-	TRBV5-1	TGCGCCAGCAGCCCGGACTTGGACGAGCAGTACTTC	CASSPDLDEQYF
-	TRBJ2-3	-	TRBV3-1	TGTGCCAGCAGCCAAGGGGGAAGTTGGGATACGCAGTATTTT	CASSQGGSWDTQYF
-	TRBJ2-7	-	TRBV28	TGTGCCAGCAGAGGACAGAGCTCCTACGAGCAGTACTTC	CASRGQSSYEQYF
-	TRBJ2-2	-	TRBV20-1	TGCAGTGCTAGCGGGGTGAACACCGGGGAGCTGTTTTTT	CSASGVNTGELFF
many	TRBJ1-4	-	TRBV7-9	TGTGCCAGCAGCAAAGGACAGACTCCTAATGAAAAACTGTTTTTT	CASSKGQTPNEKLFF
-	TRBJ2-4	TRBD1	TRBV7-9	TGTGCCAGCAGCTTAAGGACAGGGGGCCAGCGAGACATTCAGTACTTC	CASSLRTGGQRDIQYF
many	TRBJ2-5	TRBD2	TRBV10-3	TGTGCCATCAGTCAGGGAGGGTTCCAAGAGACCCAGTACTTC	CAISQGGFQETQYF
-	TRBJ1-1	-	TRBV5-1	TGCGCCAGCAGCCGTGACGAGGGGAACACTGAAGCTTTCTTT	CASSRDEGNTEAFF
few	TRBJ1-1	-	TRBV19	TGTGCCAGTAGGACACGGGACCCCGGGGAGGGCACTGAAGCTTTCTTT	CASRTRDPGEGTEAFF
few	TRBJ1-4	TRBD1	TRBV6-1	TGTGCCACGAACACAGGGGGCGGTGAAAAACTGTTTTTT	CATNTGGGEKLFF
few	TRBJ2-3	-	TRBV7-8	TGTGCCAGCAGCTTAGGGAGACAGGCTTGGGGCACAGATACGCAGTATTTT	CASSLGRQAWGTDTQYF
many	TRBJ2-5	-	TRBV6-6	TGTGCCAGCAGTAATAATGGAAAGGAGACCCAGTACTTC	CASSNNGKETQYF
few	TRBJ1-1	-	TRBV30	TGTGCCTGGAGAGAGAACACTGAAGCTTTCTTT	CAWRENTEAFF
few	TRBJ1-4	-	TRBV18	TGTGCCAGCTCAGCGGGGCAGGGAAAACTGTTTTTT	CASSAGQGKLFF
-	TRBJ2-7	-	TRBV4-3	TGCGCCAGCAGCCGGACGGCCGGGGTATACTCCTACGAGCAGTACTTC	CASSRTAGVYSYEQYF
-	TRBJ2-3	-	TRBV29-1	TGCAGCGTTGAAGAGCGAAAGCCTACGCGGCGGTCTAGCACAGATACGCAGTATTTT	CSVEERKPTRRSSTDTQYF
few	TRBJ2-6	-	TRBV4-1	TGCGCCAGCAGCCAAGTTCTACGTACACCCTCTGGGGCCAACGTCCTGACTTTC	CASSQVLRTPSGANVLTF
-	TRBJ2-1	TRBD2	TRBV5-1	TGCGCCAGCAGCTTGGAGCCCACTAGCGGAAGTCAAAGGTCCTACAATGAGCAGTTCTTC	CASSLEPTSGSQRSYNEQFF
many	TRBJ2-3	-	TRBV20-1	TGCAGTGCTAGAGCGGCGGGCCGCACAGATACGCAGTATTTT	CSARAAGRTDTQYF
few	TRBJ2-7	-	TRBV9	TGTGCCAGCAGCGTAGGTTCAGGGGACGAGCAGTACTTC	CASSVGSGDEQYF
-	TRBJ2-3	-	TRBV5-1	TGCGCCAGCAGCCTCGGGGGGCCCGGCACAGATACGCAGTATTTT	CASSLGGPGTDTQYF
-	TRBJ2-1	TRBD2	TRBV6-5	TGTGCCAGCAGTTACTCCCTAGCGGGATTTTCCTACAATGAGCAGTTCTTC	CASSYSLAGFSYNEQFF
many	TRBJ2-1	TRBD2	TRBV11-3	TGTGCCAGCAGCGTAGATAAGGTGGGAGGGCCGAATGAGCAGTTCTTC	CASSVDKVGGPNEQFF
-	TRBJ2-7	-	TRBV5-1	TGCGCCAGCAGCTTGGCCTGGGATAGCGGATCCTACGAGCAGTACTTC	CASSLAWDSGSYEQYF
few	TRBJ1-6	-	TRBV30	TGTGCCTGGAGACTAGGACTGACAAATTCACCCCTCCACTTT	CAWRLGLTNSPLHF
-	TRBJ2-5	TRBD2	TRBV7-2	TGTGCCAGCAGAAGGACTAGCGGGTCGCAAGAGACCCAGTACTTC	CASRRTSGSQETQYF
-	TRBJ1-2	-	TRBV7-2	TGTGCCAGCAGCTCCTCCCGACCGAACTATGGCTACACCTTC	CASSSSRPNYGYTF
-	TRBJ2-7	-	TRBV7-2	TGTGCCAGCAGATCCGATACCACTTACGAGCAGTACTTC	CASRSDTTYEQYF
-	TRBJ1-1	TRBD1	TRBV3-1	TGTGCCAGCAGGCGGACAGGGGGCATCGAAGCTTTCTTT	CASRRTGGIEAFF
-	TRBJ2-4	-	TRBV6-1	TGTGCCAGCAGTGACAGGGAAGGAAACATTCAGTACTTC	CASSDREGNIQYF
-	TRBJ2-7	-	TRBV5-1	TGCGCCAGCAGCCAGACAGTAGAACCCTACGAGCAGTACTTC	CASSQTVEPYEQYF
few	TRBJ1-2	-	TRBV6-5	TGTGCCAGCAGTTCTCCCGGGACCCACTATGGCTACACCTTC	CASSSPGTHYGYTF
-	TRBJ2-2	-	TRBV6-2/TRBV6-3	TGTGCCAGCACCCGATCGGGGGCCGGGGAGCTGTTTTTT	CASTRSGAGELFF
many	TRBJ2-5	-	TRBV18	TGTGCCAGCTCACCATCGGGTATGCCAGGAGAGACCCAGTACTTC	CASSPSGMPGETQYF
-	TRBJ2-5	TRBD1	TRBV12-3/TRBV12-4	TGTGCCAGCAGGGCTCCCTTTGGGACAGACCAAGAGACCCAGTACTTC	CASRAPFGTDQETQYF
-	TRBJ2-3	TRBD2	TRBV28	TGTGCCTCCGGACTAGCGGTTAGCACAGATACGCAGTATTTT	CASGLAVSTDTQYF
-	TRBJ1-1	TRBD1	TRBV29-1	TGCAGCGTTTTAGAGACAGGGGGCTTCAACACTGAAGCTTTCTTT	CSVLETGGFNTEAFF
few	TRBJ2-7	TRBD2	TRBV7-2	TGTGCCAGCAGCCTAGCGGGGGGGCATTGGTACGAGCAGTACTTC	CASSLAGGHWYEQYF
-	TRBJ2-7	-	TRBV10-3	TGTGCCATCAGTACGGCAGTCTACGAGCAGTACTTC	CAISTAVYEQYF
few	TRBJ2-3	TRBD2	TRBV7-2	TGTGCCAGCAGCTTATCAGGACTAGCGGGGTCGTATTTT	CASSLSGLAGSYF
-	TRBJ2-4	-	TRBV29-1	TGCAGCGTTAAGGGGCGAGCCAAAAACATTCAGTACTTC	CSVKGRAKNIQYF